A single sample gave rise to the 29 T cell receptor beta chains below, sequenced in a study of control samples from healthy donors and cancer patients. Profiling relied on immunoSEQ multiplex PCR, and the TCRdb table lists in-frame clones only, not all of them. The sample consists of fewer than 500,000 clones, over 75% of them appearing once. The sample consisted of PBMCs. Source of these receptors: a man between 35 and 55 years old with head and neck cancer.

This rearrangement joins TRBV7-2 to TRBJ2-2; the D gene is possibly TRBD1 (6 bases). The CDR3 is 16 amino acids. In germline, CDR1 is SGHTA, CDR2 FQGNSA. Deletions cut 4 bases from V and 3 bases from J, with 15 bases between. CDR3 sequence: CASSSSGTRYTGELFF. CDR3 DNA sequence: TGTGCCAGCAGCTCCTCCGGGACAAGATACACCGGGGAGCTGTTTTTT.

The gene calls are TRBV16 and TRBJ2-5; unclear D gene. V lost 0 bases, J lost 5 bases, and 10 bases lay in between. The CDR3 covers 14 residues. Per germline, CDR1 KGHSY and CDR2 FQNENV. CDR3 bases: TGTGCCAGCAGCCAATCAGGAATTGGGGAGACCCAGTACTTC. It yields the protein CASSQSGIGETQYF.

The CDR3 here is CASRSPMASGGGYEQFF. In DNA form, the CDR3 reads TGTGCCAGCAGATCGCCTATGGCTAGCGGGGGAGGGTATGAGCAGTTCTTC. The V call is TRBV11-2, the J call TRBJ2-1; 10 nucleotides align to TRBD2. The CDR3 contains 17 residues. Germline-derived CDR1 and CDR2 are SGHAT and FQNNGV. The J segment lost 8 bases and the V segment lost 6 bases, leaving 16 bases of the junction unmatched.

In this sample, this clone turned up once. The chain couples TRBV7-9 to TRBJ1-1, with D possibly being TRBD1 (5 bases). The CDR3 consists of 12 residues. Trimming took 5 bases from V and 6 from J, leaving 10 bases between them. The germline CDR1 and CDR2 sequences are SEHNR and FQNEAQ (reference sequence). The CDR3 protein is CASSPGRPEAFF. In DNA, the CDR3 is TGTGCCAGCAGCCCGGGACGTCCTGAAGCTTTCTTT.

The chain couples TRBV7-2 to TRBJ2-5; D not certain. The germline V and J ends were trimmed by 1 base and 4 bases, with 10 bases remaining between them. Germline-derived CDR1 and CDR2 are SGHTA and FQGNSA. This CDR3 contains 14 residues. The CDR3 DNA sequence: TGTGCCAGCAGCTTAGATTCGCCGCCAGAGACCCAGTACTTC. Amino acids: CASSLDSPPETQYF.

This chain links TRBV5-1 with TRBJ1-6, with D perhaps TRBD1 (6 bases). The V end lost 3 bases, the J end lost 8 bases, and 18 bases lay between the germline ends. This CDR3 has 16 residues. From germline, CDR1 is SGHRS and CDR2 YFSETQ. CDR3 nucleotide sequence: TGCGCCAGCAGCTCCCACCCCGGGACATCGGATTCACCCCTCCACTTT. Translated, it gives CASSSHPGTSDSPLHF.

CDR3 in amino acids: CATSDLQSRGNYNEQFF. The DNA for the CDR3 is TGTGCCACCAGTGATTTGCAAAGCCGGGGGAACTACAATGAGCAGTTCTTC. The chain joins TRBV24-1 to TRBJ2-1; TRBD2 might be the D (6 bases). The V gene lost 0 bases and the J gene lost 3 bases, with 14 bases spanning the gap. In germline, CDR1 is KGHDR, CDR2 SFDVKD. The CDR3 spans 17 residues.

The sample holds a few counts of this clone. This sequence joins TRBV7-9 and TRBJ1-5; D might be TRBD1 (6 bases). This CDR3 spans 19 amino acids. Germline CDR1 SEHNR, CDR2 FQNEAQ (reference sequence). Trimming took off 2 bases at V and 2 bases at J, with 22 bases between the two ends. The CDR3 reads CASSLPPQGAIGGNQPQHF. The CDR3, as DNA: TGTGCCAGCAGCTTACCGCCACAGGGTGCAATTGGGGGCAATCAGCCCCAGCATTTT.

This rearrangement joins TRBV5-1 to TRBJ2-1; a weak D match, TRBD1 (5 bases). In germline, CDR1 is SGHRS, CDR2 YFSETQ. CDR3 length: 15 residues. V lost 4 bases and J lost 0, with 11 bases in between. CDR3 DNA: TGCGCCAGCAGCCCGGACACCCGCTCCTACAATGAGCAGTTCTTC. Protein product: CASSPDTRSYNEQFF.

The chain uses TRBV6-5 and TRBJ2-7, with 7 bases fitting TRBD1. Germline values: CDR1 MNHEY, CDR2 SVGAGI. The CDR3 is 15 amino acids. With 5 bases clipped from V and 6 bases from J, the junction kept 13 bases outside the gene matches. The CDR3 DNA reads TGTGCCAGCAGTAGAGGACAGGCCGGCCGTTTCGAGCAGTACTTC. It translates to CASSRGQAGRFEQYF.

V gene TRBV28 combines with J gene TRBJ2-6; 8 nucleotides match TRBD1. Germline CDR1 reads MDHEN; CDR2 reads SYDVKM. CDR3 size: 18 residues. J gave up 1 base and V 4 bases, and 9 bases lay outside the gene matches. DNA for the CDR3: TGTGCCAGCAGTTCCCCGGGACAGGCATATTCTGGGGCCAACGTCCTGACTTTC. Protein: CASSSPGQAYSGANVLTF.

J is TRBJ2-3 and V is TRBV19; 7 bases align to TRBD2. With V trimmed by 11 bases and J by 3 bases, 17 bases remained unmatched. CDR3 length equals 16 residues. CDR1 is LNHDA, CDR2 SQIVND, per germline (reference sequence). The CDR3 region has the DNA TGTGCCTCAAATTCCCTGGCGGGAGTGGGGACAGATACGCAGTATTTT. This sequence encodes CASNSLAGVGTDTQYF.

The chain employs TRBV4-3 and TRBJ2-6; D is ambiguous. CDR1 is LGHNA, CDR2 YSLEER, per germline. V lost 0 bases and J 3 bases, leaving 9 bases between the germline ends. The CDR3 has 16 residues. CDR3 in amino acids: CASSQDLGFGANVLTF. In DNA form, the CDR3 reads TGCGCCAGCAGCCAAGATCTGGGGTTTGGGGCCAACGTCCTGACTTTC.

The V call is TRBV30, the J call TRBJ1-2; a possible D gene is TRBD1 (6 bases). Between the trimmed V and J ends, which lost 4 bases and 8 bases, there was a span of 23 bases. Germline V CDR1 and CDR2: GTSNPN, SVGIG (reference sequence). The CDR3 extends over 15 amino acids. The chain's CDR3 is CAWIPLGYSTGGYTF. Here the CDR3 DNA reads TGTGCCTGGATCCCTCTGGGCTATTCTACAGGGGGCTACACCTTC.

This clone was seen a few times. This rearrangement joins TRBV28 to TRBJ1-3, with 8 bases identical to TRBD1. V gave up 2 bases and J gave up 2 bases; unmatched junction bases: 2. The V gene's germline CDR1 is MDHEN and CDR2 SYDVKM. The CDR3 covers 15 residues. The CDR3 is CASSLRQGTGNTIYF. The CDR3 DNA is TGTGCCAGCAGTTTAAGACAGGGGACTGGAAACACCATATATTTT.

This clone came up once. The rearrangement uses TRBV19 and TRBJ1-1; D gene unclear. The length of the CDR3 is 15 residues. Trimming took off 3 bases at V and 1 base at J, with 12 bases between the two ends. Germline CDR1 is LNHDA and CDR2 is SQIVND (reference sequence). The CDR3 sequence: CASSIWGIGNTEAFF. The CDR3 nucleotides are TGTGCCAGTAGTATTTGGGGAATCGGGAACACTGAAGCTTTCTTT. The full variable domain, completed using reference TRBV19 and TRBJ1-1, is DGGITQSPKYLFRKEGQNVTLSCEQNLNHDAMYWYRQDPGQGLRLIYYSQIVNDFQKGDIAEGYSVSREKKESFPLTVTSAQKNPTAFYLCASSIWGIGNTEAFFGQGTRLTVV.

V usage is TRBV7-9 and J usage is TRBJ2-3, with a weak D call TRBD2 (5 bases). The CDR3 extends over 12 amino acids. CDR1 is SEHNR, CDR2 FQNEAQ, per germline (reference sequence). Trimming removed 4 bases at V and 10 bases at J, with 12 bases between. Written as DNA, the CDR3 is TGTGCCAGCAGCTCCTCCGGGATCCCGCAGTATTTT. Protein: CASSSSGIPQYF.

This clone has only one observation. This CDR3 is CASSFLEAGGSNSPLHF. The CDR3 DNA follows: TGTGCCAGCAGTTTTTTGGAAGCAGGGGGATCAAATTCACCCCTCCACTTT. The rearrangement links TRBV27 to TRBJ1-6, with 7 bases that match TRBD1. In germline, CDR1 is MNHEY, CDR2 SMNVEV (reference sequence). Trimming at V came to 3 bases and at J to 7 bases, leaving 12 bases not matched to a gene. This CDR3 is built from 17 residues.

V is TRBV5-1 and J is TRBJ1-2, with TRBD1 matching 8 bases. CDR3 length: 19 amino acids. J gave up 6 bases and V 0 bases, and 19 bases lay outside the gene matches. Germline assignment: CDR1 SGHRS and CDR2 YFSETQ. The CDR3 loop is CASSLEDFVSGGEVDGYTF. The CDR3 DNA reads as TGCGCCAGCAGCTTGGAGGATTTTGTGTCAGGGGGCGAAGTAGATGGCTACACCTTC.

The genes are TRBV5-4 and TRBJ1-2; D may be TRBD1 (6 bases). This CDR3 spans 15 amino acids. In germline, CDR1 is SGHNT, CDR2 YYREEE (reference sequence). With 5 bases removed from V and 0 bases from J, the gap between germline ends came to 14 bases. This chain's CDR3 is CASSRPEGANYGYTF. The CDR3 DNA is TGTGCCAGCAGTCGACCTGAGGGGGCTAACTATGGCTACACCTTC.

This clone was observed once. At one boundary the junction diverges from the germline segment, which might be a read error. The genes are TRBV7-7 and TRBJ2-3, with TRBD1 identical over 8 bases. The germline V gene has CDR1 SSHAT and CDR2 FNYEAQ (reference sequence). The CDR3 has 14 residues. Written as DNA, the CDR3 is TGTGCTAGCAGCTTGACAGGGGCGGCAGATACGCAGTATTTT. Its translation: CASSLTGAADTQYF.

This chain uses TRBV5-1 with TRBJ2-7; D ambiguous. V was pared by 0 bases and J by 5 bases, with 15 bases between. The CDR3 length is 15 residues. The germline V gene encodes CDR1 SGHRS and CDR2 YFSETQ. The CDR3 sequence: CASSLAGPEVNEQYF. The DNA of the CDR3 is TGCGCCAGCAGCTTGGCGGGTCCTGAGGTTAACGAGCAGTACTTC.

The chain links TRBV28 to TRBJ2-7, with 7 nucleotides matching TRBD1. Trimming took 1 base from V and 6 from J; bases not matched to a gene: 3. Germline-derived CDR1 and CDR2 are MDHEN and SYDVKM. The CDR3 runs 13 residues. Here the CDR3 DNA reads TGTGCCAGCAGTTTATCAGGGGGAGCCGAGCAGTACTTC. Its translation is CASSLSGGAEQYF.

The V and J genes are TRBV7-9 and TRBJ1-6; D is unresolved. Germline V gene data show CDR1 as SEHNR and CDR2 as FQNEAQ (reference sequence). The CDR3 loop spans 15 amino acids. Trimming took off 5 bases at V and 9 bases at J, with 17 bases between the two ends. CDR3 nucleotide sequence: TGTGCCAGCAGCCGTAAACGCGCAGGTACTTCACCCCTCCACTTT. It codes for CASSRKRAGTSPLHF.

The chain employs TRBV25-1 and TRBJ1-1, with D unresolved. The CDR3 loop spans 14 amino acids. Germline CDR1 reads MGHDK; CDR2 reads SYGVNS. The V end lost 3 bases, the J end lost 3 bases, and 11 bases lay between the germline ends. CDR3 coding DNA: TGTGCCAGCAGTGAGGCGGGAACGTACACTGAAGCTTTCTTT. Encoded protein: CASSEAGTYTEAFF. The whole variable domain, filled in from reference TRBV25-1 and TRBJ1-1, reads EADIYQTPRYLVIGTGKKITLECSQTMGHDKMYWYQQDPGMELHLIHYSYGVNSTEKGDLSSESTVSRIRTEHFPLTLESARPSHTSQYLCASSEAGTYTEAFFGQGTRLTVV.

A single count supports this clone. CDR3 residues: CSVSAGMNTEAFF. Here the CDR3 DNA reads TGCAGCGTTTCGGCCGGCATGAACACTGAAGCTTTCTTT. The chain is built from TRBV29-1 and TRBJ1-1; D gene uncertain. The V end lost 5 bases, the J end lost 0 bases, and 10 bases lay between the germline ends. This CDR3 has 13 amino acids. CDR1 is SQVTM and CDR2 is ANQGSEA in the germline V gene.

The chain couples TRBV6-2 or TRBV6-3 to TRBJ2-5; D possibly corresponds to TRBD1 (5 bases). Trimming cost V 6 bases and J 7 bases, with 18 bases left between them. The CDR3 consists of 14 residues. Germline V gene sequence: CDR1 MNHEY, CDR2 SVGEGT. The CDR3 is CASSHYGAKGTQYF. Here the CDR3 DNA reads TGTGCCAGCAGCCACTATGGGGCGAAGGGGACCCAGTACTTC.

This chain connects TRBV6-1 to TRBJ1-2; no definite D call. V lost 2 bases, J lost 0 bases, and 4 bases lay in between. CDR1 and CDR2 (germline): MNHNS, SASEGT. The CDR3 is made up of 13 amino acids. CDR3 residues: CASSETANYGYTF. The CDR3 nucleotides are TGTGCCAGCAGTGAAACAGCTAACTATGGCTACACCTTC.

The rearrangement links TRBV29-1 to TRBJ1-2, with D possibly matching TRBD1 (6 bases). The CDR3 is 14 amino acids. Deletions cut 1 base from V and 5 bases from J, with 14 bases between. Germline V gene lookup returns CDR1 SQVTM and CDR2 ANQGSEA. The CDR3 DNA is TGCAGCGTTGAAGCCCCTTCGGGGACATATGGCTACACCTTC. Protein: CSVEAPSGTYGYTF.